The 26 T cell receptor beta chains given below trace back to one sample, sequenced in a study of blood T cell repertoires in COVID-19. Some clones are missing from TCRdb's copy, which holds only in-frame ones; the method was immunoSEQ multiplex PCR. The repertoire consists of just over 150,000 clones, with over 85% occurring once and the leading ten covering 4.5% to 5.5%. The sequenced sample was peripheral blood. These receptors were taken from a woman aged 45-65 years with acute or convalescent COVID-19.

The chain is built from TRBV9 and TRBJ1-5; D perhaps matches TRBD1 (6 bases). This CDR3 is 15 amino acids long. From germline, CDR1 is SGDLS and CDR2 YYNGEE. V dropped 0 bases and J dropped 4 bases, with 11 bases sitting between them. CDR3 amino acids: CASSVVDSPNQPQHF. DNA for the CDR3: TGTGCCAGCAGCGTAGTGGACAGTCCTAATCAGCCCCAGCATTTT.

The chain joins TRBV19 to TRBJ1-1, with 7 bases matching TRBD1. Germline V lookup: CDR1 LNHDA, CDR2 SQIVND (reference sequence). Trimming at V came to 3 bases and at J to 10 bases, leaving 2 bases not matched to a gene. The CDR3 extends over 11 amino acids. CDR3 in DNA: TGTGCCAGTAGTATTCAGGGGGGAGCTTTCTTT. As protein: CASSIQGGAFF.

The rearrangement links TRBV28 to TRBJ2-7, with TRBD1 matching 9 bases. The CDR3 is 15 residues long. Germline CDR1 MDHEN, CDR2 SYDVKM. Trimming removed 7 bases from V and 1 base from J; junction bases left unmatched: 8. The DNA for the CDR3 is TGTGCCAGCACCTCCCTAGGGACAGGGTCCTACGAGCAGTACTTC. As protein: CASTSLGTGSYEQYF.

The CDR3 sequence: CASSKADNEQFF. CDR3 nucleotides: TGTGCCAGTAGTAAAGCGGACAATGAGCAGTTCTTC. The chain recombines TRBV19 with TRBJ2-1; a possible D gene is TRBD2 (5 bases). Between the trimmed V and J ends, which lost 4 bases and 5 bases, there was a span of 6 bases. The CDR3 totals 12 residues. CDR1 and CDR2 from the germline V gene are LNHDA and SQIVND (reference sequence). Supplemented by reference TRBV19 and TRBJ2-1, the full variable domain reads DGGITQSPKYLFRKEGQNVTLSCEQNLNHDAMYWYRQDPGQGLRLIYYSQIVNDFQKGDIAEGYSVSREKKESFPLTVTSAQKNPTAFYLCASSKADNEQFFGPGTRLTVL.

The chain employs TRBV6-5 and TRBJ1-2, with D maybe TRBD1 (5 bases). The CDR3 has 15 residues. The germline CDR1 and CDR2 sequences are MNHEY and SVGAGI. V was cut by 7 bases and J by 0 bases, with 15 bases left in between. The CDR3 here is CASKTGGLSNYGYTF. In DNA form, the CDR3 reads TGTGCCAGCAAAACTGGGGGACTTTCTAACTATGGCTACACCTTC.

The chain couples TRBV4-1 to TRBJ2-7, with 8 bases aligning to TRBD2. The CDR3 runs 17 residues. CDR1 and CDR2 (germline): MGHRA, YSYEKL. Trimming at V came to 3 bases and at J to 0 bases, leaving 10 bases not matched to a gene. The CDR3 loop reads CASSQGPLAGLSYEQYF. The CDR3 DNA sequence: TGCGCCAGCAGCCAGGGCCCGCTAGCGGGCCTCTCCTACGAGCAGTACTTC.

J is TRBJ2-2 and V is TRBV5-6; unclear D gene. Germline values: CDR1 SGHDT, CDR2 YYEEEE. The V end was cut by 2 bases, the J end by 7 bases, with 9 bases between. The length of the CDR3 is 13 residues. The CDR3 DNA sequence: TGTGCCAGCAGCTTTATAAGGAGCGGGGAGCTGTTTTTT. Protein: CASSFIRSGELFF.

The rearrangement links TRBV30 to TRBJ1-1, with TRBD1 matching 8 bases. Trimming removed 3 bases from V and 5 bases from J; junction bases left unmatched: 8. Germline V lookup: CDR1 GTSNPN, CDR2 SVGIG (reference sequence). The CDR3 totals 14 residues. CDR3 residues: CAWSEDRVVTEAFF. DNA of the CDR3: TGTGCCTGGAGCGAGGACAGGGTGGTAACTGAAGCTTTCTTT.

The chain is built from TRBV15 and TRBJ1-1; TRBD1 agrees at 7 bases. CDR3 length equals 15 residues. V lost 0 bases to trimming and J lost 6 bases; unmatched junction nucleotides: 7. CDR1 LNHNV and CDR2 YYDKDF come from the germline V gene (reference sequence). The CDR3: CATSRDLGQGAEAFF. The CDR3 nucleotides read TGTGCCACCAGCAGAGATCTGGGGCAGGGGGCTGAAGCTTTCTTT.

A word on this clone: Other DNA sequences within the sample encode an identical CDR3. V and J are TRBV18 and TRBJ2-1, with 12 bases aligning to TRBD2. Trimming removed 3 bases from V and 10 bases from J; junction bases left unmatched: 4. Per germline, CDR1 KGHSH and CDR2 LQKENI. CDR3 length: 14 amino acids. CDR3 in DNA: TGTGCCAGCTCACCGGGACTAGCGGGCGGAGAGCAGTTCTTC. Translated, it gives CASSPGLAGGEQFF.

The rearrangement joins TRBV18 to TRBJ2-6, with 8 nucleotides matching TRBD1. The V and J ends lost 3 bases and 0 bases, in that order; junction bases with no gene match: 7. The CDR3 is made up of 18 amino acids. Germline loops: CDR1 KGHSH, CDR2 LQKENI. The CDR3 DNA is TGTGCCAGCTCACCGAGGGACAGGTCCCCCTCTGGGGCCAACGTCCTGACTTTC. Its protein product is CASSPRDRSPSGANVLTF.

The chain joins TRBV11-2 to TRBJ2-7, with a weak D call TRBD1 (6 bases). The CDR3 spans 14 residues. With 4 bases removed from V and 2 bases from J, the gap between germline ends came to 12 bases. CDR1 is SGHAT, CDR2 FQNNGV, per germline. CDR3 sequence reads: CASSSLDRAYEQYF. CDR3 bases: TGTGCCAGCAGCTCTCTGGACAGAGCCTACGAGCAGTACTTC.

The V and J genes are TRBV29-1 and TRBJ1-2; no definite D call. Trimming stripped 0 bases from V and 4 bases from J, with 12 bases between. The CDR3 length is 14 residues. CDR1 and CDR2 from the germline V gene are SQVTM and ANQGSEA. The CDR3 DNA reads TGCAGCGTTGAAGATGAGCTCCTGGTCTATGGCTACACCTTC. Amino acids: CSVEDELLVYGYTF.

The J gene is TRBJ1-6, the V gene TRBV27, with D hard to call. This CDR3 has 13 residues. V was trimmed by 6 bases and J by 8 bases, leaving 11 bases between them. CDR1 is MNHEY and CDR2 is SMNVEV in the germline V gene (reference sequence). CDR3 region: CASRESRDSPLHF. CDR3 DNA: TGTGCCAGCAGAGAAAGTCGGGATTCACCCCTCCACTTT.

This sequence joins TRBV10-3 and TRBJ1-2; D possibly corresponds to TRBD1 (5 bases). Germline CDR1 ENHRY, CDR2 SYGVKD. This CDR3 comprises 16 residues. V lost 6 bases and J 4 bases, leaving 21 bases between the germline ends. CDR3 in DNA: TGTGCCATCAGCCTCTCCGGGTTACAGGAAGCCTATGGCTACACCTTC. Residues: CAISLSGLQEAYGYTF.

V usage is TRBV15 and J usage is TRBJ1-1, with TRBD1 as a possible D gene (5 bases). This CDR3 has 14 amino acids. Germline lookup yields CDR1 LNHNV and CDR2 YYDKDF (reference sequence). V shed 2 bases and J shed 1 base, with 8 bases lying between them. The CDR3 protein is CATSRSQGNTEAFF. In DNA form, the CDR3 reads TGTGCCACCAGCAGAAGCCAGGGGAACACTGAAGCTTTCTTT.

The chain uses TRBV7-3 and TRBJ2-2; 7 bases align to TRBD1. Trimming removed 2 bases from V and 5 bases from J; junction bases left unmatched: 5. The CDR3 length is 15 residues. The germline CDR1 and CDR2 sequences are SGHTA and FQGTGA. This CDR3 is CASSLDRAGTGELFF. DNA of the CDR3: TGTGCCAGCAGCTTAGACAGGGCCGGGACCGGGGAGCTGTTTTTT. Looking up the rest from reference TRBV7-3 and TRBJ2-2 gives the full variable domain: GAGVSQTPSNKVTEKGKYVELRCDPISGHTALYWYRQSLGQGPEFLIYFQGTGAADDSGLPNDRFFAVRPEGSVSTLKIQRTERGDSAVYLCASSLDRAGTGELFFGEGSRLTVL.

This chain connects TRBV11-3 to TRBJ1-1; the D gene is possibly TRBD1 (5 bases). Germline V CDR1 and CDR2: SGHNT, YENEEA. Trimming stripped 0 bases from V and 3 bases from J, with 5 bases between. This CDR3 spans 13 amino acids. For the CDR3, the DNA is TGTGCCAGCAGCTTAGAAGGGGACACTGAAGCTTTCTTT. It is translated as CASSLEGDTEAFF.

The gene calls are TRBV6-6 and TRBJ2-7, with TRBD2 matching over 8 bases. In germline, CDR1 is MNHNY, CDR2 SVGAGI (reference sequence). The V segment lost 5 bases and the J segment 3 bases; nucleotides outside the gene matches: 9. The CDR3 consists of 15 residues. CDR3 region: CASSDGSGRVYEQYF. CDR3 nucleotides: TGTGCCAGCAGTGATGGAAGCGGGAGAGTCTACGAGCAGTACTTC.

CDR3 protein: CASSSYGETQYF. The CDR3 nucleotides are TGTGCCAGCAGCTCCTATGGAGAGACCCAGTACTTC. The chain carries TRBV5-8 and TRBJ2-5, with D uncertain. V was cut by 3 bases and J by 4 bases, with 7 bases left in between. Germline assignment: CDR1 SGHTS and CDR2 YDEGEE. This CDR3 has 12 amino acids.

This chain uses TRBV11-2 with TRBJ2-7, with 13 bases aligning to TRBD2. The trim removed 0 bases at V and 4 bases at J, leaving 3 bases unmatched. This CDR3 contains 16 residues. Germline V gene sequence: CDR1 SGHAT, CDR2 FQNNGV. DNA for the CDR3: TGTGCCAGCAGCTTAGAACTAGCGGGGGGGTTGTACGAGCAGTACTTC. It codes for CASSLELAGGLYEQYF.

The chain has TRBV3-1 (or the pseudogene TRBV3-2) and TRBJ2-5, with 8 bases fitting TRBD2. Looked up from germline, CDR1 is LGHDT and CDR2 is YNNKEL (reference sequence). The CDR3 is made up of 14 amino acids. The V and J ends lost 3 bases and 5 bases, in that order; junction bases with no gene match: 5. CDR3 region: CASSHLASGETQYF. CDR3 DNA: TGTGCCAGCAGCCACTTGGCTAGCGGGGAGACCCAGTACTTC.

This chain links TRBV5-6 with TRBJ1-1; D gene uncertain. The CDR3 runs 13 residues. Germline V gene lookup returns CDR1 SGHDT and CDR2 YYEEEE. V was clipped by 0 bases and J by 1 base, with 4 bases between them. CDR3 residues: CASSLDKNTEAFF. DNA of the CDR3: TGTGCCAGCAGCTTGGACAAGAACACTGAAGCTTTCTTT.

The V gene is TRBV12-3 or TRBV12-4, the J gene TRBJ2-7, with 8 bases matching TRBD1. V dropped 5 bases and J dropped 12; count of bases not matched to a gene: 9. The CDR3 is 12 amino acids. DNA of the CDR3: TGTGCCAGCAGTAAGGACAGGGCGAGCCCGTACTTC. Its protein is CASSKDRASPYF.

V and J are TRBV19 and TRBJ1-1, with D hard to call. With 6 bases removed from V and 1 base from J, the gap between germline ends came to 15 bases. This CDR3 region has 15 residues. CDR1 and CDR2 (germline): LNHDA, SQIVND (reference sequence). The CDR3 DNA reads TGTGCCAGTAGGACCGGTTTGGAGAAGAACACTGAAGCTTTCTTT. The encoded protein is CASRTGLEKNTEAFF. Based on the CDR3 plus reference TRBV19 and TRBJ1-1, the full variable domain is DGGITQSPKYLFRKEGQNVTLSCEQNLNHDAMYWYRQDPGQGLRLIYYSQIVNDFQKGDIAEGYSVSREKKESFPLTVTSAQKNPTAFYLCASRTGLEKNTEAFFGQGTRLTVV.

CDR3 bases: TGTGCCAGTAGGCGTGACAGGGGAAGCACAGATACGCAGTATTTT. Its protein product is CASRRDRGSTDTQYF. This chain joins TRBV19 and TRBJ2-3, with TRBD1 matching 8 bases. The CDR3 covers 15 residues. CDR1 and CDR2 (germline): LNHDA, SQIVND (reference sequence). The junction had 5 bases not matched to a gene; V was cut back by 6 bases and J by 0 bases. Supplemented by reference TRBV19 and TRBJ2-3, the full variable domain reads DGGITQSPKYLFRKEGQNVTLSCEQNLNHDAMYWYRQDPGQGLRLIYYSQIVNDFQKGDIAEGYSVSREKKESFPLTVTSAQKNPTAFYLCASRRDRGSTDTQYFGPGTRLTVL.